This record looks at one TCR beta chain sequence and its context. Its antigen remains unidentified. This sample is part of a study of T cell responses to AZD1222 COVID-19 vaccine. Regarding the study as a whole: Breadth and depth of Spike-specific TCRs rose after two AZD1222 doses. Only 5 or 6 AZD1222 recipients were seropositive at baseline. Repertoire samples came only from after the peak T cell response. Donors were mostly white British, more females; clonal diversity possibly underestimated.

Measured with immunoSEQ multiplex PCR; TCRdb has only the in-frame clones, and not every one. The data hold 66,000 or so clones, with less than 85% observed a single time. There are 13 residues in the CDR3. Germline V CDR1 and CDR2: SGHTS, YDEGEE. V lost 7 bases and J lost 1, with 11 bases in between. The sample consisted of peripheral blood, taken on day 0 of MenACWY control vaccination. This clonotype originated in an adult in good health. The genes are TRBV5-8 and TRBJ1-1; D is uncertain. The CDR3 loop is CASLGQPNTEAFF. In DNA, the CDR3 is TGTGCCAGCTTAGGGCAGCCGAACACTGAAGCTTTCTTT.